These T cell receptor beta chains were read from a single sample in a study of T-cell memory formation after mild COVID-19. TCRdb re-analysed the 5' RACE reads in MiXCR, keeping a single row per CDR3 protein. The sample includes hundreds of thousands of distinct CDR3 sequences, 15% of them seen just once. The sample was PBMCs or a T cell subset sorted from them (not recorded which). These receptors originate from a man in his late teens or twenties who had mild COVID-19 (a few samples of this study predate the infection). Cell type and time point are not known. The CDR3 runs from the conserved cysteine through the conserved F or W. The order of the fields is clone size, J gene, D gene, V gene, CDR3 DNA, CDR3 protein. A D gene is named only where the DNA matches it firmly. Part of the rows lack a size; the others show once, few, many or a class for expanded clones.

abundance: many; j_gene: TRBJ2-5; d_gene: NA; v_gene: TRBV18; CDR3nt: TGTGCCAGCTCACCTCCACCGGGCCGAGGGTTTGTGGGGTACCAAGAGACCCAGTACTTC; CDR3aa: CASSPPPGRGFVGYQETQYF
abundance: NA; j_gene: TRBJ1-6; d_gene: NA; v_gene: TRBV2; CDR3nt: TGTGCCAGCACCAACATCCGGGAGACCCTCCACTTT; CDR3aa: CASTNIRETLHF
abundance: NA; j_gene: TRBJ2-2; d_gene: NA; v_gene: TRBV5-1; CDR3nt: TGCGCCAGCAGCTCGGTTATGGGGCAGGGGCTCACCGGGGAGCTGTTTTTT; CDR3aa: CASSSVMGQGLTGELFF
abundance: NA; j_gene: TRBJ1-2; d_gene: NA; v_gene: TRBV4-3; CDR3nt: TGCTCCAGCAGCCAAGATTCCCAGGGGTATGGCTACACCTTC; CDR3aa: CSSSQDSQGYGYTF
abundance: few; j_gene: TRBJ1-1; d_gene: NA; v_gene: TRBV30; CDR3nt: TGTGCCGCCTTCATGAACACTGAAGCTTTCTTT; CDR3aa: CAAFMNTEAFF
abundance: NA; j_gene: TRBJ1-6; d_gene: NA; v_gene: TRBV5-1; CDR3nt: TGCGCCAGCAGCCCTGGGAACGGCAATTCACCCCTCCACTTT; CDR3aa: CASSPGNGNSPLHF
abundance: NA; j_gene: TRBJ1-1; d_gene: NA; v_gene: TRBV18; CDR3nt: TGTGCCAGCTCACCACAAGCAGGGAATGAAGCTTTCTTT; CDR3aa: CASSPQAGNEAFF
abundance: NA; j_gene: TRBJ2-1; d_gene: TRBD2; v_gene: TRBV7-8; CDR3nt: TGTGCCAGCACCCCGGACGGGGGGAGCTCCTACAATGAGCAGTTCTTC; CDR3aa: CASTPDGGSSYNEQFF
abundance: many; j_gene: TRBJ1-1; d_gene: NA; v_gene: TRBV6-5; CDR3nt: TGTGCCAGCAGCAGCATTACCGGGGCCATGAACACTGAAGCTTTCTTT; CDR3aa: CASSSITGAMNTEAFF
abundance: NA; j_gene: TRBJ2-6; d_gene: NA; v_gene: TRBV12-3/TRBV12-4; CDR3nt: TGTGCCAGCAGTCCAGGACGGTTCTCTGGGGCCAACGTCCTGACTTTC; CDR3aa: CASSPGRFSGANVLTF
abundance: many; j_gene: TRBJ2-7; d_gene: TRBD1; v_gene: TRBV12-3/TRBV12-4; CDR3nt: TGTGCCAGCAGTCAGGACAGGACCTACGAGCAGTACTTC; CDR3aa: CASSQDRTYEQYF
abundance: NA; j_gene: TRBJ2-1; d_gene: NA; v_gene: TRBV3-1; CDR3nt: TGTGCCAGCAGCCAAGCTTGGGCCAACAATGAGCAGTTCTTC; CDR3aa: CASSQAWANNEQFF
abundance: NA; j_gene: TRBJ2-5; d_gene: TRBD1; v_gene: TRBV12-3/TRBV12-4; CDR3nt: TGTGCCAGCAGCACGAGCCGGGACAGACAAGAGACCCAGTACTTC; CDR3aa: CASSTSRDRQETQYF
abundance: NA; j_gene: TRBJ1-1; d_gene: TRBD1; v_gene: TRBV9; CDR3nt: TGTGCCAGCAGCGTAGCCCACGGGACAGGGAATACTGAAGCTTTCTTT; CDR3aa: CASSVAHGTGNTEAFF
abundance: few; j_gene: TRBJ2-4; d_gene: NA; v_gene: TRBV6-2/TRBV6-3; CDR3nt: TGTGCCAGCAGGAAGGGCAGCCACCGGGGAAACATTCAGTACTTC; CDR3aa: CASRKGSHRGNIQYF
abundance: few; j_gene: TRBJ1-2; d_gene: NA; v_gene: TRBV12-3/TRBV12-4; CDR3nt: TGTGCCAGCAGCCAGGGGTTTAGCTACACCTTC; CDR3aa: CASSQGFSYTF
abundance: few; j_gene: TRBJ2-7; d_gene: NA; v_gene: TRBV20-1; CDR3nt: TGCAGTGCTATCGGACCGCCCCACGAGCAGTACTTC; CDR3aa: CSAIGPPHEQYF
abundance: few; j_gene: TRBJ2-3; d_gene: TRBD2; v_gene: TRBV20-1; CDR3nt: TGCAGTGCTAGAAAAACTAGCGGGGGTCCTCCTAGCACAGATACGCAGTATTTT; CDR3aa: CSARKTSGGPPSTDTQYF
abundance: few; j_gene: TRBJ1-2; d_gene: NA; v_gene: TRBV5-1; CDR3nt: TGCGCCAGCAGATCGGGGACGTATGGCTACACCTTC; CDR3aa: CASRSGTYGYTF
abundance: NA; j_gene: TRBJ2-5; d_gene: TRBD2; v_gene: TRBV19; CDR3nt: TGTGCCAGTAGTATCGGGGTAGCGGGGGGCCAAGAGACCCAGTACTTC; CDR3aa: CASSIGVAGGQETQYF
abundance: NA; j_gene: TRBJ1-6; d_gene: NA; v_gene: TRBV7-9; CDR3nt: TGTGCCAGCAGCTTTGCGGAACCCCTCCACTTT; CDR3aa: CASSFAEPLHF
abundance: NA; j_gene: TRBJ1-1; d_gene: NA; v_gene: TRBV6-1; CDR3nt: TGTGCCAGCAGTGACCCAGGTACGGGGAACACTGAAGCTTTCTTT; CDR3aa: CASSDPGTGNTEAFF
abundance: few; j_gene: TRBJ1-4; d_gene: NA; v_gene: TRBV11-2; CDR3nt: TGTGCCAGCAGCGATACGCGGGACACCCATAATGAAAAACTGTTTTTT; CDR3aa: CASSDTRDTHNEKLFF
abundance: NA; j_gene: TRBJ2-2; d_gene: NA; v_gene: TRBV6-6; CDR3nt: TGTGCCACCCACGGTCGGAGGGCGAACACCGGGGAGCTGTTTTTT; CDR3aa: CATHGRRANTGELFF
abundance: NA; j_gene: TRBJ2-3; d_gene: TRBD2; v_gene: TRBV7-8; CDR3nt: TGTGCCAGCGCAGGAGGCGGGGGGGATACGCAGTATTTT; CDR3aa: CASAGGGGDTQYF
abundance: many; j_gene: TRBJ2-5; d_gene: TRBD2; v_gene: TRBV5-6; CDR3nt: TGTGCCAGCAGGATCGGACTAGCGGGGGGGCCGGACCAAGAGACCCAGTACTTC; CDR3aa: CASRIGLAGGPDQETQYF
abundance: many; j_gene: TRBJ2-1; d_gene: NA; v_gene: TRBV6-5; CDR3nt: TGTGCCAGCAGGTCTGGACCTGGGGGGACCTACAATGAGCAGTTCTTC; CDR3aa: CASRSGPGGTYNEQFF
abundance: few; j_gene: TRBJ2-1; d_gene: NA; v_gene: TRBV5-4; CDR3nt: TGTGCCAGCAGCCGACAGGGAGGGGATGAGCAGTTCTTC; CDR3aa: CASSRQGGDEQFF
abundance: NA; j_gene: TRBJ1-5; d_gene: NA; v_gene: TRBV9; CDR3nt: TGTGCCAGCAGCGTGACAGATGACAATCAGCCCCAGCATTTT; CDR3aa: CASSVTDDNQPQHF